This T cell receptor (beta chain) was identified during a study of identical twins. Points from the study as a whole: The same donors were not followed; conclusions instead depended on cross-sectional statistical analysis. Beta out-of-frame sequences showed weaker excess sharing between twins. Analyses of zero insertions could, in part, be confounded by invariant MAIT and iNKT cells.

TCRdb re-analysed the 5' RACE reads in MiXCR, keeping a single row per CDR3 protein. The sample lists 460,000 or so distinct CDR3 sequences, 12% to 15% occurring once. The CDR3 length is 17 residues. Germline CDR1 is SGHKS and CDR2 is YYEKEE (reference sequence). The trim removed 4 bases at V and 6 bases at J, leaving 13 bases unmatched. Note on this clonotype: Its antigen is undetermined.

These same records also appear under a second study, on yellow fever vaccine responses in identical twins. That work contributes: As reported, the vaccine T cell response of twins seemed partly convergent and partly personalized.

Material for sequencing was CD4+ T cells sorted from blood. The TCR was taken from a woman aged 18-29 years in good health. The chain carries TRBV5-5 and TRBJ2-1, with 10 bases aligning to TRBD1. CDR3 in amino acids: CASSNNRGTGVGNEQFF. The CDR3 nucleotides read TGTGCCAGCAGCAACAACCGCGGGACAGGGGTCGGCAATGAGCAGTTCTTC.